This entry concerns a single TCR beta chain. Its antigen is undetermined. The data were taken from a study of cytomegalovirus exposure and HLA in healthy donors. Whole-study results and caveats: Indistinguishable V segments such as TRBV6-2 and TRBV6-3 were excluded. Cytomegalovirus status was reportedly diagnosed by the classifier with high specificity and sensitivity. For most subjects, TCR beta sequences were reported to predict HLA-A and HLA-B alleles with accuracy.

In the PCR, 60 Vbeta and 13 Jbeta primers were used. The repertoire was sequenced with immunoSEQ multiplex PCR; TCRdb's copy has only in-frame clones and lacks some. The data show about 130,000 clones, over 65% seen once. Trimming left V 2 bases short and J 1 base short, with 6 bases between. Germline V gene data show CDR1 as SGHTS and CDR2 as YDEGEE. The CDR3 covers 13 residues. The chain is built from TRBV5-8 and TRBJ1-1, with D unresolved. The sample was PBMCs. This TCR came from a man in his forties in good health and CMV-seropositive. DNA of the CDR3: TGTGCCAGCAGCTTATTCCGGAACACTGAAGCTTTCTTT. Amino acid sequence: CASSLFRNTEAFF.